This T cell receptor (beta chain) came from a study of T cells after somatic rescue of genetic block. Trimming removed 4 bases from V and 7 bases from J; junction bases left unmatched: 10. The CDR3 length is 14 residues. Germline V gives CDR1 SQVTM, CDR2 ANQGSEA. Assay: immunoSEQ multiplex PCR; the TCRdb copy retains only in-frame clones and omits some. The sample comprises 110,000 or so clones, just over 90% of which are singletons, and around 1.5% rests with the top ten. The chain is built from TRBV29-1 and TRBJ2-1, with TRBD1 matching 7 bases. This TCR was recovered from a woman younger than 35. Source material: peripheral blood mononuclear cells (PBMCs). The CDR3 is CSVVGQGDRNEQFF. CDR3 coding DNA: TGCAGCGTTGTAGGGCAGGGGGATAGGAATGAGCAGTTCTTC.